This T cell receptor beta chain is from a study of T cell changes during pregnancy in multiple sclerosis (dated by TCRdb to about 2019). For the wider study: In women with multiple sclerosis, the researchers looked at how the T cell repertoire shifted as pregnancy progressed.

To note about this clone: Its antigen is unknown. No much larger clone is present one base from it, and per-base qualities are unavailable.

The receptor library was made with the immunoSEQ multiplex PCR assay. TCRdb took this table from immuneACCESS and kept in-frame rearrangements with V and J called. Such tables lack part of the clones; where checked against another copy, unresolved V genes explain under half of the gap, and the rest is unexplained. Within this sample are some 37,000 clones, with around nine tenths of them counted one time only. The ten top clones hold roughly 0.38% of the sample. The CDR3 sequence holds 10 residues, the cysteine and phenylalanine included. Only the CDR3 part of the read is kept: 30 bases, read in frame from the first base. In the germline V gene, CDR1 corresponds to SQVTM and CDR2 to ANQGSEA. Trimming removed 7 bases from V and 6 bases from J; the gene matches leave 2 bases unexplained.

The TCR sequence derives from a female donor in good health, enrolled as a control in a pregnancy study. Sequencing was performed on CD4+ T cells from peripheral blood mononuclear cells, taken after pregnancy. The chain uses TRBV29-1 and TRBJ1-2, and 7 junction bases match TRBD1. CDR3 sequence: CSAGQDGYTF. The DNA is TGCAGCGCCGGACAGGATGGCTACACCTTC.